These 26 T cell receptor beta chains originate from one sample sequenced in a study of blood T cell repertoires in COVID-19. Libraries were prepared by immunoSEQ multiplex PCR; TCRdb keeps only in-frame clonotypes and omits some of them. The profile shows about 97,000 clones, about four fifths of them singletons. The specimen was peripheral blood. The receptors were gathered from a human donor in a cohort sampled during active COVID-19.

This CDR3 reads CATSDPGRGETQYF. The CDR3 DNA reads TGTGCCACCAGTGACCCGGGCAGGGGAGAGACCCAGTACTTC. The chain couples TRBV24-1 to TRBJ2-5; tentative D call: TRBD1 (6 bases). The CDR3 spans 14 residues. The germline CDR1 and CDR2 sequences are KGHDR and SFDVKD. With 4 bases removed from V and 4 bases from J, the gap between germline ends came to 12 bases.

This chain links TRBV7-9 with TRBJ2-5; D ambiguous. Germline V CDR1 and CDR2: SEHNR, FQNEAQ (reference sequence). V shed 7 bases and J shed 4 bases, with 13 bases lying between them. This CDR3 has 13 amino acids. The CDR3 DNA follows: TGTGCCAGCAACGAGGAACTTCTAGAGACCCAGTACTTC. Translated: CASNEELLETQYF.

The J gene is TRBJ2-3, the V gene TRBV30, with D maybe TRBD2 (6 bases). Germline loops: CDR1 GTSNPN, CDR2 SVGIG (reference sequence). The CDR3 sequence is 13 residues long. The ends were cut back, 0 bases at V and 6 bases at J, with 10 bases in the middle. The CDR3 nucleotides are TGTGCCTGGAGTGTACGGGGGAGTGATACGCAGTATTTT. Protein: CAWSVRGSDTQYF.

The chain combines TRBV6-1 with TRBJ2-7; 10 bases are shared with TRBD1. This CDR3 has 15 residues. V gave up 2 bases and J gave up 3 bases; unmatched junction bases: 4. The germline V gene has CDR1 MNHNS and CDR2 SASEGT. The CDR3 region has the DNA TGTGCCAGCAGTGAATACGGGACAGGGGTCTACGAGCAGTACTTC. This encodes CASSEYGTGVYEQYF.

The genes are TRBV19 and TRBJ1-2, with D maybe TRBD1 (6 bases). The V end lost 2 bases, the J end lost 5 bases, and 18 bases lay between the germline ends. Germline CDR1 LNHDA, CDR2 SQIVND (reference sequence). This CDR3 has 16 residues. In DNA form, the CDR3 reads TGTGCCAGTAGTATATCGGGATACAGGGAAGTATATGGCTACACCTTC. Its protein is CASSISGYREVYGYTF.

This chain connects TRBV5-6 to TRBJ2-4, with a tentative D call TRBD2 (7 bases). Germline CDR1 reads SGHDT; CDR2 reads YYEEEE. Between the trimmed V and J ends, which lost 3 bases and 5 bases, there was a span of 24 bases. The CDR3 consists of 18 residues. The CDR3 is CASSWYTGTIGVENIQYF. In nucleotides, the CDR3 is TGTGCCAGCAGCTGGTATACAGGGACTATCGGTGTAGAAAACATTCAGTACTTC.

This clone came up once. The chain uses TRBV10-3 and TRBJ2-7; possible D gene TRBD1, 6 bases. This CDR3 has 15 residues. Trimming cost V 2 bases and J 0 bases, with 11 bases left between them. Looked up from germline, CDR1 is ENHRY and CDR2 is SYGVKD. CDR3 nucleotides: TGTGCCATCAGTGAGGACAGGACAAGCTCCTACGAGCAGTACTTC. It encodes CAISEDRTSSYEQYF.

This rearrangement joins TRBV28 to TRBJ1-2; the D is unclear. V was clipped by 5 bases and J by 8 bases, with 21 bases between them. CDR3 size: 15 residues. Germline lookup yields CDR1 MDHEN and CDR2 SYDVKM. The CDR3 region has the DNA TGTGCCAGCAGTCCCAACTACGGAACGATCTACGGCTACACCTTC. This codes for CASSPNYGTIYGYTF.

The V gene is TRBV2, the J gene TRBJ2-2, with TRBD1 identical over 10 bases. This CDR3 is built from 15 residues. V trimming: 6 bases; J trimming: 2 bases; junction bases outside the gene matches: 3. Germline CDR1 reads SNHLY; CDR2 reads FYNNEI. This CDR3 is CASSRDRGNTGELFF. For the CDR3, the DNA is TGTGCCAGCAGCCGGGACAGGGGTAACACCGGGGAGCTGTTTTTT. Using reference TRBV2 and TRBJ2-2 for the parts outside the CDR3, the full variable domain is EPEVTQTPSHQVTQMGQEVILRCVPISNHLYFYWYRQILGQKVEFLVSFYNNEISEKSEIFDDQFSVERPDGSNFTLKIRSTKLEDSAMYFCASSRDRGNTGELFFGEGSRLTVL.

The genes are TRBV6-5 and TRBJ2-7; D unclear. Trimming took off 7 bases at V and 2 bases at J, with 12 bases between the two ends. This CDR3 has 13 residues. CDR1 is MNHEY and CDR2 is SVGAGI in the germline V gene. CDR3 in amino acids: CASTIYWPYEQYF. The CDR3 nucleotides are TGTGCCAGCACCATATATTGGCCCTACGAGCAGTACTTC.

This clone was seen only once. This chain links TRBV3-1 (or the pseudogene TRBV3-2) with TRBJ2-1; TRBD1 agrees at 7 bases. V gave up 7 bases and J gave up 2 bases; unmatched junction bases: 5. The CDR3 totals 14 residues. Germline CDR1 reads LGHDT; CDR2 reads YNNKEL (reference sequence). CDR3 in amino acids: CASTPRGPYNEQFF. CDR3 bases: TGTGCCAGCACCCCGAGGGGGCCCTACAATGAGCAGTTCTTC.

The chain employs TRBV27 and TRBJ2-1; D possibly corresponds to TRBD2 (6 bases). CDR1 MNHEY and CDR2 SMNVEV come from the germline V gene (reference sequence). The V gene lost 5 bases and the J gene lost 4 bases, with 15 bases spanning the gap. The CDR3 covers 15 residues. CDR3 in DNA: TGTGCCAGCAGTCCCCACGGGGACTTATACAATGAGCAGTTCTTC. This sequence encodes CASSPHGDLYNEQFF.

This clone was detected only once. The rearrangement links TRBV7-8 to TRBJ2-5; maybe TRBD2 (5 bases). The V gene lost 5 bases and the J gene lost 5 bases, with 18 bases spanning the gap. Germline CDR1 is SGHVS and CDR2 is FQNEAQ. The CDR3 loop spans 15 amino acids. The CDR3 DNA sequence: TGTGCCAGCAGCCCTGGACTGATTGGAAGGGAGACCCAGTACTTC. This gives the protein CASSPGLIGRETQYF.

The genes are TRBV4-2 and TRBJ1-6; no firm D call. V dropped 1 base and J dropped 8 bases, with 9 bases sitting between them. From germline, CDR1 is LGHNA and CDR2 YNFKEQ. This CDR3 contains 14 residues. The CDR3 DNA reads as TGTGCCAGCAGCCAAGCCGACTACTATTCACCCCTCCACTTT. It yields the protein CASSQADYYSPLHF.

Written as DNA, the CDR3 is TGTGCCAGCAGCTTAGAACATTCCACGCAGTATTTT. It yields the protein CASSLEHSTQYF. The genes are TRBV7-9 and TRBJ2-3; D uncertain. Per germline, CDR1 SEHNR and CDR2 FQNEAQ (reference sequence). V was cut by 1 base and J by 9 bases, with 8 bases left in between. CDR3 size: 12 residues.

The chain's CDR3 is CASSLAVPIDTQYF. CDR3 coding DNA: TGCGCCAGCAGCTTGGCGGTGCCCATAGATACGCAGTATTTT. J is TRBJ2-3 and V is TRBV5-1; D is undetermined. The CDR3 covers 14 residues. Per germline, CDR1 SGHRS and CDR2 YFSETQ. Trimming pared 0 bases from V and 5 bases from J, leaving 10 bases between. Drawing the rest from reference TRBV5-1 and TRBJ2-3, the complete variable domain is KAGVTQTPRYLIKTRGQQVTLSCSPISGHRSVSWYQQTPGQGLQFLFEYFSETQRNKGNFPGRFSGRQFSNSRSEMNVSTLELGDSALYLCASSLAVPIDTQYFGPGTRLTVL.

V usage is TRBV2 and J usage is TRBJ1-1, with 7 bases that match TRBD1. The CDR3 length is 19 residues. Germline V gene data show CDR1 as SNHLY and CDR2 as FYNNEI. The V and J ends lost 3 bases and 0 bases, in that order; junction bases with no gene match: 16. CDR3 sequence: CASSDIPKTGKEMNTEAFF. DNA for the CDR3: TGTGCCAGCAGTGACATCCCCAAGACAGGGAAGGAGATGAACACTGAAGCTTTCTTT.

This clone was seen just once. The chain employs TRBV14 and TRBJ2-5, with 11 bases aligning to TRBD2. The junction had 9 bases not matched to a gene; V was cut back by 0 bases and J by 0 bases. CDR3 length equals 19 residues. Germline loops: CDR1 SGHDN, CDR2 FVKESK. CDR3: CASSQETLAGGRYQETQYF. DNA of the CDR3: TGTGCCAGCAGCCAAGAAACGCTAGCGGGGGGCCGGTACCAAGAGACCCAGTACTTC.

This clone qualifies as medium-sized. The chain employs TRBV9 and TRBJ1-6; D call uncertain. The germline V and J ends were trimmed by 3 bases and 6 bases, with 13 bases remaining between them. The CDR3 covers 15 residues. Germline loops: CDR1 SGDLS, CDR2 YYNGEE. This CDR3 is CASSAGPLINSPLHF. DNA for the CDR3: TGTGCCAGCAGCGCCGGTCCTCTGATTAATTCACCCCTCCACTTT.

The chain employs TRBV4-2 and TRBJ2-3, with 7 positions matching TRBD1. The germline CDR1 and CDR2 sequences are LGHNA and YNFKEQ. Trimming removed 0 bases from V and 1 base from J; junction bases left unmatched: 4. This CDR3 region has 16 residues. CDR3 coding DNA: TGTGCCAGCAGCCAAGATCTAACAGGGGGCACAGATACGCAGTATTTT. Protein: CASSQDLTGGTDTQYF.

The genes are TRBV18 and TRBJ2-7; D may be TRBD1 (6 bases). Trimming stripped 3 bases from V and 4 bases from J, with 16 bases between. Germline V gene data show CDR1 as KGHSH and CDR2 as LQKENI. The CDR3 runs 15 residues. CDR3 DNA sequence: TGTGCCAGCTCACCTGGGGGCAGGGACGGTTACGAGCAGTACTTC. Translation gives CASSPGGRDGYEQYF.

This chain links TRBV12-3 or TRBV12-4 with TRBJ1-2; TRBD1 agrees at 7 bases. V dropped 6 bases and J dropped 4; count of bases not matched to a gene: 5. The CDR3 runs to 13 residues. In nucleotides, the CDR3 is TGTGCCAGCAGATCGGGACAGATCTATGGCTACACCTTC. Translated: CASRSGQIYGYTF.

The chain uses TRBV19 and TRBJ1-5; no definite D call. The V gene lost 0 bases and the J gene lost 5 bases, with 14 bases spanning the gap. Germline CDR1 LNHDA, CDR2 SQIVND (reference sequence). The CDR3 loop spans 16 amino acids. CDR3 amino acids: CASSIDRGRADQPQHF. The CDR3 region has the DNA TGTGCCAGTAGTATAGATCGAGGCCGAGCGGATCAGCCCCAGCATTTT.

This chain uses TRBV19 with TRBJ1-3; 8 bases line up with TRBD1. V trimming: 7 bases; J trimming: 0 bases; junction bases outside the gene matches: 11. From germline, CDR1 is LNHDA and CDR2 SQIVND (reference sequence). The CDR3 sequence is 17 residues long. Here the CDR3 reads CASTPTGVSNSGNTIYF. The CDR3 DNA sequence: TGTGCCAGTACCCCGACAGGGGTATCCAACTCTGGAAACACCATATATTTT.

The chain couples TRBV7-2 to TRBJ1-1, with TRBD1 matching 7 bases. The CDR3 runs to 15 residues. The V gene end was trimmed by 5 bases and the J gene end by 1 base; junction bases not matched to a gene: 7. Germline-derived CDR1 and CDR2 are SGHTA and FQGNSA. CDR3 DNA: TGTGCCAGCAGCCCCCACGGGACAGCGAACACTGAAGCTTTCTTT. It codes for CASSPHGTANTEAFF.

V usage is TRBV4-3 and J usage is TRBJ1-6; D perhaps matches TRBD1 (6 bases). CDR3 length: 14 amino acids. Trimming removed 3 bases at V and 7 bases at J, with 10 bases between. Germline CDR1 LGHNA, CDR2 YSLEER. The chain's CDR3 is CASSHLDRNSPLHF. Written as DNA, the CDR3 is TGCGCCAGCAGCCACCTGGACAGAAATTCACCCCTCCACTTT.